This TCR beta chain was captured in a study of CD8+ T cells in alopecia areata. Whole-study results and caveats: Scalp sample data also include resident alphabeta T cells from normal skin.

The germline V gene has CDR1 SNHLY and CDR2 FYNNEI. This CDR3 has 12 amino acids. V shed 7 bases and J shed 0 bases, with 4 bases lying between them. RNA extraction was followed by reverse transcription into cDNA, which acted as the sequencing template. TCRdb's copy holds only in-frame clones and misses some; the assay was immunoSEQ multiplex PCR. The table has 150,000 or so clones, around 87% seen once. Turning to this clone: Its cognate antigen is unknown.

Sequenced material: CD8+ T cells sorted from blood, taken at week 0. The rearrangement joins TRBV2 to TRBJ2-1; D gene uncertain. This receptor was obtained from a human donor with alopecia areata. The chain's CDR3 is CASMSSYNEQFF. The CDR3 DNA follows: TGTGCCAGCATGAGCTCCTACAATGAGCAGTTCTTC.